Sequencing of this T cell receptor beta chain was carried out in a study of Ad26.COV2.S vaccination and SARS-CoV-2 variants. Across the whole study: The donor participated in the COV1001 trial, in its Ad26.COV2.S arm.

Germline assignment: CDR1 SGDLS and CDR2 YYNGEE. CDR3 length equals 15 residues. V was pared by 3 bases and J by 1 base, with 5 bases of the junction left unmatched. The assay was immunoSEQ multiplex PCR, and TCRdb's table has in-frame clones only and misses some. The sample yields roughly 510,000 clones, about 83% seen once. Stated treatment: 15 to 20 received Ad26.COV2.S at low or high dose, single or two shots; a few received placebo; per-sample allocation not given. Collection of samples fell on day 63 after the first vaccine or placebo injection. The rearrangement joins TRBV9 to TRBJ2-7, with 9 bases lining up with TRBD2. This specimen was peripheral blood, taken in a trial of Ad26.COV2.S vaccine versus placebo. The TCR originated in a person between 18 and 59 years old who received the Ad26.COV2.S COVID-19 vaccine or a placebo. Here the CDR3 DNA reads TGTGCCAGCAGCGGACATAGCGGGGGATCCTACGAGCAGTACTTC. It codes for CASSGHSGGSYEQYF. Combining the CDR3 with reference TRBV9 and TRBJ2-7 gives the whole variable domain DSGVTQTPKHLITATGQRVTLRCSPRSGDLSVYWYQQSLDQGLQFLIQYYNGEERAKGNILERFSAQQFPDLHSELNLSSLELGDSALYFCASSGHSGGSYEQYFGPGTRLTVT.